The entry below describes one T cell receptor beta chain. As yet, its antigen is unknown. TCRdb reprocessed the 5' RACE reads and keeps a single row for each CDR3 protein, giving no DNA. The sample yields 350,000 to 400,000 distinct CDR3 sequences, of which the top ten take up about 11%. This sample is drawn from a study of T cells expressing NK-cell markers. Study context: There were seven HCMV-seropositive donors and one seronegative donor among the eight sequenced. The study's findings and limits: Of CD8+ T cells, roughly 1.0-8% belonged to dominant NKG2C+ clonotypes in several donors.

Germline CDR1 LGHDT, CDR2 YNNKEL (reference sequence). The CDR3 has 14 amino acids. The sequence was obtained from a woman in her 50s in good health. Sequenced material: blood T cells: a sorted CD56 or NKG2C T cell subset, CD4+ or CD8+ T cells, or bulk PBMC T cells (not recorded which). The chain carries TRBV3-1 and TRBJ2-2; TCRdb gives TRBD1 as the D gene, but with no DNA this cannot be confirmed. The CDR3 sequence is CASSRGQGTGELFF.